These 24 T cell receptor beta chains came from one sample sequenced in a study of CD8 T cell repertoires and HIV-1 epitope variants. No antigen has been assigned to these receptors. Only in-frame clones appear in the TCRdb table, and some are missing; sequencing was by immunoSEQ multiplex PCR. The top ten hold around two fifths of the sample, which has 5,500 to 6,500 clones, about 66% seen once. Specimen: cultured CD8+ T cells derived from PBMCs. These receptor sequences come from a male donor with HIV.

The V call is TRBV2, the J call TRBJ2-1, with D unresolved. Germline CDR1 and CDR2: SNHLY and FYNNEI. Trimming pared 3 bases from V and 0 bases from J, leaving 9 bases between. The CDR3 is 15 amino acids. The DNA of the CDR3 is TGTGCCAGCAGTGATTTTTCGAGCTCCTACAATGAGCAGTTCTTC. As protein: CASSDFSSSYNEQFF.

The chain is built from TRBV7-8 and TRBJ2-3, with 11 bases lining up with TRBD2. The CDR3 is made up of 15 amino acids. CDR1 is SGHVS and CDR2 is FQNEAQ in the germline V gene. The trim removed 5 bases at V and 6 bases at J, leaving 7 bases unmatched. The CDR3 nucleotides read TGTGCCAGCAGCGCCGGGACTAGCGGAATGGATACGCAGTATTTT. Translating gives CASSAGTSGMDTQYF.

This sequence joins TRBV11-2 and TRBJ2-3; 7 nucleotides match TRBD2. V dropped 11 bases and J dropped 5; count of bases not matched to a gene: 16. This CDR3 is 15 amino acids long. Germline-derived CDR1 and CDR2 are SGHAT and FQNNGV. CDR3 in amino acids: CASPGRAGVEDTQYF. The CDR3 nucleotides are TGTGCCTCTCCCGGAAGGGCGGGAGTGGAAGATACGCAGTATTTT.

The chain recombines TRBV4-1 with TRBJ2-7, with a weak D call TRBD1 (5 bases). This CDR3 spans 14 amino acids. The ends were cut back, 1 base at V and 5 bases at J, with 12 bases in the middle. The germline V gene has CDR1 MGHRA and CDR2 YSYEKL. This CDR3 reads CASSQVGALDEQYF. DNA of the CDR3: TGCGCCAGCAGCCAAGTTGGGGCGTTGGACGAGCAGTACTTC.

The J gene is TRBJ2-7, the V gene TRBV7-2; 8 bases line up with TRBD2. This CDR3 has 15 residues. V shed 2 bases and J 2 bases; nucleotides not matched to a gene: 5. Germline V gene lookup returns CDR1 SGHTA and CDR2 FQGNSA. DNA for the CDR3: TGTGCCAGCAGCTTAATATTGCGGGGGGCCTACGAGCAGTACTTC. Its translation: CASSLILRGAYEQYF. Drawing the rest from reference TRBV7-2 and TRBJ2-7, the complete variable domain is GAGVSQSPSNKVTEKGKDVELRCDPISGHTALYWYRQSLGQGLEFLIYFQGNSAPDKSGLPSDRFSAERTGGSVSTLTIQRTQQEDSAVYLCASSLILRGAYEQYFGPGTRLTVT.

The rearrangement joins TRBV6-5 to TRBJ2-1; D possibly corresponds to TRBD1 (6 bases). Germline loops: CDR1 MNHEY, CDR2 SVGAGI. This CDR3 comprises 13 residues. The V and J ends lost 10 bases and 1 base respectively, with 11 bases between them. The CDR3 region is CATQTGSYNEQFF. In nucleotides, the CDR3 is TGTGCCACACAGACAGGTTCCTACAATGAGCAGTTCTTC.

This chain connects TRBV9 to TRBJ2-3; 7 bases align to TRBD2. CDR1 SGDLS and CDR2 YYNGEE come from the germline V gene. V lost 0 bases, J lost 3 bases, and 7 bases stayed unmatched. This CDR3 is built from 16 residues. CDR3 residues: CASSVVGGGPTDTQYF. In DNA form, the CDR3 reads TGTGCCAGCAGCGTAGTTGGGGGAGGGCCGACAGATACGCAGTATTTT.

The chain is built from TRBV5-6 and TRBJ1-2; 7 bases map to TRBD1. Germline V gene data show CDR1 as SGHDT and CDR2 as YYEEEE. The CDR3 spans 13 residues. The V segment lost 1 base and the J segment 6 bases; nucleotides outside the gene matches: 3. CDR3 residues: CASSLIDRDGYTF. The CDR3 DNA is TGTGCCAGCAGCTTGATAGACAGGGATGGCTACACCTTC.

This clone ranks as large. The rearrangement joins TRBV7-2 to TRBJ2-1; the D is unclear. Germline V gene data show CDR1 as SGHTA and CDR2 as FQGNSA. The V end lost 1 base, the J end lost 9 bases, and 10 bases lay between the germline ends. This CDR3 region has 13 residues. CDR3 nucleotides: TGTGCCAGCAGCTTAGACGGTGCCAGTGAGCAGTTCTTC. It specifies CASSLDGASEQFF. The complete variable domain, with remaining parts taken from reference TRBV7-2 and TRBJ2-1, reads GAGVSQSPSNKVTEKGKDVELRCDPISGHTALYWYRQSLGQGLEFLIYFQGNSAPDKSGLPSDRFSAERTGGSVSTLTIQRTQQEDSAVYLCASSLDGASEQFFGPGTRLTVL.

The V gene is TRBV18, the J gene TRBJ2-6; D is uncertain. Germline values: CDR1 KGHSH, CDR2 LQKENI. V was trimmed by 4 bases and J by 0 bases, leaving 4 bases between them. The CDR3 covers 14 residues. In DNA, the CDR3 is TGTGCCAGCTCACAAAACTCTGGGGCCAACGTCCTGACTTTC. Translation: CASSQNSGANVLTF.

CDR3 region: CASSDSRGRTGTGALWANVLTF. The CDR3 nucleotides are TGTGCCAGCAGTGATAGTCGGGGACGGACCGGGACAGGGGCCCTCTGGGCCAACGTCCTGACTTTC. This chain joins TRBV2 and TRBJ2-6, with 10 nucleotides matching TRBD1. V lost 3 bases to trimming and J lost 5 bases; unmatched junction nucleotides: 22. The CDR3 has 22 residues. Germline V gives CDR1 SNHLY, CDR2 FYNNEI.

This chain uses TRBV5-4 with TRBJ2-6; tentatively, D is TRBD1 (6 bases). This CDR3 region has 17 residues. Deletions cut 4 bases from V and 0 bases from J, with 14 bases between. CDR1 is SGHNT and CDR2 is YYREEE in the germline V gene (reference sequence). CDR3 sequence: CASSPRQALSGANVLTF. The CDR3 DNA is TGTGCCAGCAGCCCAAGACAGGCCCTCTCTGGGGCCAACGTCCTGACTTTC.

This rearrangement joins TRBV5-4 to TRBJ2-7, with D perhaps matching TRBD2 (6 bases). Trimming removed 2 bases from V and 5 bases from J, with 11 bases in between. The length of the CDR3 is 13 residues. CDR1 is SGHNT and CDR2 is YYREEE in the germline V gene (reference sequence). The CDR3 here is CASSFDGGDEQYF. The DNA for the CDR3 is TGTGCCAGCAGCTTTGACGGGGGAGACGAGCAGTACTTC. Full variable domain (outside the CDR3, taken from reference TRBV5-4 and TRBJ2-7): ETGVTQSPTHLIKTRGQQVTLRCSSQSGHNTVSWYQQALGQGPQFIFQYYREEENGRGNFPPRFSGLQFPNYSSELNVNALELDDSALYLCASSFDGGDEQYFGPGTRLTVT.

The genes are TRBV5-1 and TRBJ2-7; tentative D call: TRBD2 (5 bases). This CDR3 contains 14 residues. V was clipped by 0 bases and J by 3 bases, with 10 bases between them. Germline V gene data show CDR1 as SGHRS and CDR2 as YFSETQ. CDR3: CASSLGGSDYEQYF. The DNA for the CDR3 is TGCGCCAGCAGCTTGGGAGGGTCGGACTACGAGCAGTACTTC.

The chain employs TRBV28 and TRBJ1-4; tentative D call: TRBD1 (6 bases). The CDR3 has 16 amino acids. CDR1 and CDR2 from the germline V gene are MDHEN and SYDVKM. The ends were cut back, 5 bases at V and 8 bases at J, with 21 bases in the middle. As DNA, the CDR3 is TGTGCCAGCAGTCTTTCCGACGCAGGGGTTGGGGAAAAACTGTTTTTT. Protein product: CASSLSDAGVGEKLFF.

This sequence joins TRBV15 and TRBJ2-5; 9 nucleotides line up with TRBD1. The V segment lost 1 base and the J segment 1 base; nucleotides outside the gene matches: 1. Per the germline V gene, CDR1 is LNHNV and CDR2 is YYDKDF (reference sequence). This CDR3 region has 15 residues. The CDR3, as DNA: TGTGCCACCAGCAGAGTGGACAGGGGCCAAGAGACCCAGTACTTC. As protein: CATSRVDRGQETQYF.

This clone was counted only a few times. The chain combines TRBV7-6 with TRBJ1-1; D uncertain. Trimming removed 0 bases from V and 3 bases from J, with 5 bases in between. Germline lookup yields CDR1 SGHVS and CDR2 FNYEAQ. CDR3 length: 13 amino acids. CDR3 in DNA: TGTGCCAGCAGCTTAGCCGATTACACTGAAGCTTTCTTT. Protein: CASSLADYTEAFF.

The V and J genes are TRBV9 and TRBJ1-2; no firm D call. Germline CDR1 reads SGDLS; CDR2 reads YYNGEE. V was pared by 2 bases and J by 4 bases, with 15 bases between. This CDR3 comprises 15 residues. The CDR3 is CASSVVDSSIYGYTF. The CDR3 DNA is TGTGCCAGCAGCGTGGTGGATTCCTCCATCTATGGCTACACCTTC.

This clone came up once. The V gene is TRBV11-2, the J gene TRBJ2-7; D is tentatively TRBD1 or TRBD2 (5 bases each). V was cut by 5 bases and J by 4 bases, with 24 bases left in between. Germline CDR1 reads SGHAT; CDR2 reads FQNNGV. The CDR3 sequence is 17 residues long. CDR3 sequence reads: CASSPPIGGRERYEQYF. Here the CDR3 DNA reads TGTGCCAGCAGCCCCCCAATCGGAGGCAGGGAAAGGTACGAGCAGTACTTC.

The chain has TRBV11-2 and TRBJ2-7; D is unresolved. This CDR3 contains 13 residues. The V gene's germline CDR1 is SGHAT and CDR2 FQNNGV. Trimming removed 0 bases at V and 5 bases at J, with 8 bases between. DNA for the CDR3: TGTGCCAGCAGCTTAGATCTAAGCGACGAGCAGTACTTC. It translates to CASSLDLSDEQYF.

The chain carries TRBV2 and TRBJ2-1, with D perhaps given as TRBD1 or TRBD2 (5 bases each). Germline CDR1 and CDR2: SNHLY and FYNNEI. V was shortened by 8 bases and J by 8 bases, with 13 bases between the two germline ends. This CDR3 has 12 amino acids. CDR3 bases: TGTGCCAGCCGAGAGATGGGGGATGAGCAGTTCTTC. Residues: CASREMGDEQFF.

The chain employs TRBV7-8 and TRBJ1-2, with a tentative D call TRBD1 (6 bases). The V end was cut by 2 bases, the J end by 6 bases, with 10 bases between. The CDR3 consists of 13 residues. CDR1 and CDR2 from the germline V gene are SGHVS and FQNEAQ. CDR3 amino acids: CASSLMAGDGYTF. DNA of the CDR3: TGTGCCAGCAGCTTAATGGCAGGGGATGGCTACACCTTC.

V gene TRBV7-9 combines with J gene TRBJ2-3; unclear D gene. Per germline, CDR1 SEHNR and CDR2 FQNEAQ (reference sequence). The CDR3 is 13 residues long. Trimming shortened V by 4 bases and J by 5 bases, and 10 bases separated the two germline ends. CDR3 amino acids: CASSSFRVDTQYF. The CDR3 DNA reads TGTGCCAGCAGCTCGTTCCGGGTAGATACGCAGTATTTT.

This chain uses TRBV14 with TRBJ1-1, with D maybe TRBD1 (6 bases). The CDR3 runs to 15 residues. Germline V gene data show CDR1 as SGHDN and CDR2 as FVKESK. V was pared by 0 bases and J by 4 bases, with 12 bases between. CDR3 nucleotides: TGTGCCAGCAGCCAAGATACAGGGAGTAGCACTGAAGCTTTCTTT. Residues: CASSQDTGSSTEAFF.